Below, 11 T cell receptor beta chains from the same sample are listed, as sequenced in a study of blood T cells in healthy people across ages. Then a second PCR, running roughly 7 to 11 cycles, was carried out with a sample-barcoded 5' primer and a J-beta primer mix. MiXCR, applied by TCRdb to the 5' RACE reads, yields one record per CDR3 protein. The repertoire has hundreds of thousands of distinct CDR3 sequences, 58% of them found once; the top ten carry 20% to 25%. Sequenced material: blood. The receptor set was obtained from a man aged 30 to 45 in good health.

The J gene is TRBJ2-2, the V gene TRBV9, with TRBD2 matching 8 bases. Trimming removed 1 base from V and 9 bases from J; junction bases left unmatched: 5. The CDR3 totals 14 residues. Looked up from germline, CDR1 is SGDLS and CDR2 is YYNGEE. The CDR3 bases are TGTGCCAGCAGCGTAAGTAGCGGGAACCGGGAGCTGTTTTTT. Residues: CASSVSSGNRELFF.

This clonotype was picked up a small number of times. The V gene is TRBV4-3, the J gene TRBJ2-1, with no clear D. CDR3 length equals 15 residues. The V gene lost 0 bases and the J gene lost 9 bases, with 15 bases spanning the gap. Germline CDR1 and CDR2: LGHNA and YSLEER. The DNA of the CDR3 is TGCGCCAGCAGCCAAGATTTAATATTTTGGGGTGAGCAGTTCTTC. Translation gives CASSQDLIFWGEQFF.

The chain joins TRBV2 to TRBJ2-5; D gene unclear. The J call is in doubt because the DNA end fits TRBJ2-7 better. The CDR3 is made up of 14 amino acids. The V gene's germline CDR1 is SNHLY and CDR2 FYNNEI. The CDR3 protein is CASNLPEINYEQYF. CDR3 bases: TGTGCCAGCAATCTGCCGGAAATAAACTACGAGCAGTACTTC.

As to this clonotype: Relative to the germline gene, one junction end is altered; a read error may explain this. The CDR3 spells CASSLMGNERFF. CDR3 in DNA: TGTGCCAGCAGCTTAATGGGCAATGAGCGGTTCTTC. The V gene is TRBV7-2, the J gene TRBJ2-1; no definite D call. The CDR3 contains 12 residues. Germline values: CDR1 SGHTA, CDR2 FQGNSA.

The chain recombines TRBV5-1 with TRBJ2-1; D not certain. The CDR3 consists of 14 residues. V lost 1 base and J 5 bases, leaving 10 bases between the germline ends. Looked up from germline, CDR1 is SGHRS and CDR2 is YFSETQ. The DNA of the CDR3 is TGCGCCAGCAGCTTGCAAGTGGGGAACAATGAGCAGTTCTTC. Protein: CASSLQVGNNEQFF.

This clonotype was detected only a few times. The chain uses TRBV7-9 and TRBJ2-7, with D perhaps matching TRBD2 (5 bases). Germline CDR1 SEHNR, CDR2 FQNEAQ (reference sequence). The CDR3 totals 16 residues. Trimming left V 6 bases short and J 0 bases short, with 18 bases between. CDR3 loop: CASSGEMGSNSYEQYF. The CDR3 DNA follows: TGTGCCAGCAGTGGAGAAATGGGGAGTAACTCCTACGAGCAGTACTTC.

There are a few counts of this clonotype. The chain is built from TRBV6-1 and TRBJ2-7, with 11 bases lining up with TRBD1. Per the germline V gene, CDR1 is MNHNS and CDR2 is SASEGT. The V gene end was trimmed by 3 bases and the J gene end by 2 bases; junction bases not matched to a gene: 3. There are 15 residues in the CDR3. Here the CDR3 reads CASSDQDRGPYEQYF. For the CDR3, the DNA is TGTGCCAGCAGTGATCAGGACAGGGGGCCCTACGAGCAGTACTTC.

The rearrangement uses TRBV28 and TRBJ2-2, with unresolved D. CDR3 size: 12 residues. Germline CDR1 and CDR2: MDHEN and SYDVKM. V shed 2 bases and J shed 5 bases, with 3 bases lying between them. CDR3 loop: CASSLMTGELFF. In DNA form, the CDR3 reads TGTGCCAGCAGTTTAATGACCGGGGAGCTGTTTTTT. Drawing the rest from reference TRBV28 and TRBJ2-2, the complete variable domain is DVKVTQSSRYLVKRTGEKVFLECVQDMDHENMFWYRQDPGLGLRLIYFSYDVKMKEKGDIPEGYSVSREKKERFSLILESASTNQTSMYLCASSLMTGELFFGEGSRLTVL.

This clonotype has more than one count but fewer than ten. The chain couples TRBV20-1 to TRBJ2-4, with 9 bases matching TRBD2. Near its end, the DNA agrees better with TRBJ2-5, so the J call may be wrong. CDR1 is DFQATT, CDR2 SNEGSKA, per germline (reference sequence). The CDR3 has 13 residues. In nucleotides, the CDR3 is TGCAGTGCTAGGGTAGCGGGAGAAGAGACCCAGTACTTC. Protein product: CSARVAGEETQYF.

The chain carries TRBV27 and TRBJ2-5; possible D gene TRBD1, 5 bases. Per germline, CDR1 MNHEY and CDR2 SMNVEV (reference sequence). CDR3 length: 20 amino acids. Trimming took off 11 bases at V and 2 bases at J, with 36 bases between the two ends. As DNA, the CDR3 is TGTGCCCGAGCAGGGTCACCCATCTCTTTTCTCTCAATCGGACAAGAGACCCAGTACTTC. The encoded protein is CARAGSPISFLSIGQETQYF.

In this sample, this clonotype turned up a few times. This chain links TRBV12-3 or TRBV12-4 with TRBJ2-5, with D possibly being TRBD2 (6 bases). V was clipped by 5 bases and J by 4 bases, with 29 bases between them. The CDR3 spans 19 residues. The DNA of the CDR3 is TGTGCCAGCAGTCGCATTCAAAAACTCCTCAGGGAGGAGAGAGAGACCCAGTACTTC. It specifies CASSRIQKLLREERETQYF.